The following is a TCR beta chain sequence with its context. Measured with immunoSEQ multiplex PCR; TCRdb has only the in-frame clones, and not every one. The table shows 400,000 or so clones, with approximately 86% occurring only once. The data derive from a study of blood T cell repertoires in COVID-19. Whole-study context: Researchers got acute and convalescent COVID-19 samples from the United States, Italy and Spain. T cells, B-cell-depleted T cells, or PBMCs provided the cDNA or gDNA that served as material.

With V trimmed by 6 bases and J by 2 bases, 4 bases remained unmatched. The CDR3 runs 14 residues. Germline lookup yields CDR1 SGHVS and CDR2 FNYEAQ. The chain uses TRBV7-6 and TRBJ1-3, with 7 bases that match TRBD1. This clonotype originated in a woman aged 40 to 50 with acute COVID-19. The specimen sequenced was PBMCs or T cells enriched from blood (not recorded which). The CDR3, as DNA: TGTGCCAGCAGTTACAGGGGAGCTGGAAACACCATATATTTT. This sequence encodes CASSYRGAGNTIYF.